A single sample is the source of the 10 T cell receptor beta chains below, sequenced in a study of radiotherapy plus CTLA-4 blockade in lung cancer. Profiled with immunoSEQ multiplex PCR; TCRdb holds only in-frame clones, not every one. The table records approximately 70,000 clones, around 69% of them present only once. The sample consisted of peripheral blood, taken from a patient treated with radiotherapy plus ipilimumab. These TCRs come from a human donor with non-small cell lung cancer whose response to radiotherapy plus ipilimumab could not be evaluated. Some clones in this sample may be carry-over from other donors' samples.

This clone appeared a few times. The chain uses TRBV10-3 and TRBJ2-5, with TRBD1 identical over 7 bases. The CDR3 has 14 residues. Germline CDR1 reads ENHRY; CDR2 reads SYGVKD. V gave up 5 bases and J gave up 5 bases; unmatched junction bases: 8. The DNA of the CDR3 is TGTGCCATCAGTCAAAGACAGGGCCTGGAGACCCAGTACTTC. Residues: CAISQRQGLETQYF.

The chain joins TRBV5-8 to TRBJ1-6; no clear D gene. V lost 1 base and J 10 bases, leaving 9 bases between the germline ends. The CDR3 runs to 13 residues. From germline, CDR1 is SGHTS and CDR2 YDEGEE. CDR3 protein: CASSLQRGSPLHF. The CDR3 coding sequence is TGTGCCAGCAGCTTGCAGCGGGGATCACCCCTCCACTTT.

The gene calls are TRBV9 and TRBJ2-3, with D maybe TRBD1 (6 bases). V was cut by 0 bases and J by 3 bases, with 14 bases left in between. The CDR3 is 16 amino acids. Germline-derived CDR1 and CDR2 are SGDLS and YYNGEE. CDR3 residues: CASSVGQDWGTDTQYF. The CDR3 coding sequence is TGTGCCAGCAGCGTAGGACAGGACTGGGGGACAGATACGCAGTATTTT. The full variable domain, its missing parts supplied by reference TRBV9 and TRBJ2-3, is DSGVTQTPKHLITATGQRVTLRCSPRSGDLSVYWYQQSLDQGLQFLIQYYNGEERAKGNILERFSAQQFPDLHSELNLSSLELGDSALYFCASSVGQDWGTDTQYFGPGTRLTVL.

This chain links TRBV9 with TRBJ1-2; weak D call: TRBD1 (6 bases). Trimming removed 4 bases at V and 0 bases at J, with 10 bases between. CDR1 and CDR2 from the germline V gene are SGDLS and YYNGEE. This CDR3 region has 14 residues. CDR3 coding DNA: TGTGCCAGCAGCTCAGGACAGTCTAACTATGGCTACACCTTC. Amino acids: CASSSGQSNYGYTF.

The chain links TRBV11-2 to TRBJ1-2; TRBD1 agrees at 8 bases. Per germline, CDR1 SGHAT and CDR2 FQNNGV. There are 14 residues in the CDR3. J lost 2 bases, V lost 5 bases, and 4 bases had no gene match. As DNA, the CDR3 is TGTGCCAGCAGCCCGACAGGGGACAACTATGGCTACACCTTC. It specifies CASSPTGDNYGYTF. Looking up the rest from reference TRBV11-2 and TRBJ1-2 gives the full variable domain: EAGVAQSPRYKIIEKRQSVAFWCNPISGHATLYWYQQILGQGPKLLIQFQNNGVVDDSQLPKDRFSAERLKGVDSTLKIQPAKLEDSAVYLCASSPTGDNYGYTFGSGTRLTVV.

This clone was found once. The chain links TRBV28 to TRBJ2-2, with D possibly TRBD2 on 7 matching bases. The CDR3 totals 17 residues. With 5 bases removed from V and 5 bases from J, the gap between germline ends came to 21 bases. Germline assignment: CDR1 MDHEN and CDR2 SYDVKM. The CDR3 DNA reads as TGTGCCAGCAGTGCTCCGGGGGGCTCCAGGACGACCGGGGAGCTGTTTTTT. This sequence encodes CASSAPGGSRTTGELFF.

The chain carries TRBV6-1 and TRBJ2-4, with TRBD2 matching 11 bases. The CDR3 is 15 amino acids. Trimming at V came to 4 bases and at J to 6 bases, leaving 5 bases not matched to a gene. Germline CDR1 and CDR2: MNHNS and SASEGT. CDR3 region: CASSAPGLAGNIQYF. Here the CDR3 DNA reads TGTGCCAGCAGTGCCCCAGGACTAGCGGGAAACATTCAGTACTTC.

This chain links TRBV5-1 with TRBJ2-7, with D perhaps TRBD2 (5 bases). V was clipped by 3 bases and J by 5 bases, with 21 bases between them. The CDR3 is 16 amino acids. Germline values: CDR1 SGHRS, CDR2 YFSETQ. This CDR3 is CASSWKVRGPLDEQYF. CDR3 sequence (DNA): TGCGCCAGCAGCTGGAAGGTTCGGGGTCCCCTAGACGAGCAGTACTTC. The whole variable domain, remainder taken from reference TRBV5-1 and TRBJ2-7, is KAGVTQTPRYLIKTRGQQVTLSCSPISGHRSVSWYQQTPGQGLQFLFEYFSETQRNKGNFPGRFSGRQFSNSRSEMNVSTLELGDSALYLCASSWKVRGPLDEQYFGPGTRLTVT.

The chain has TRBV19 and TRBJ1-5; 7 nucleotides agree with TRBD1. V dropped 4 bases and J dropped 0; count of bases not matched to a gene: 6. The CDR3 extends over 16 amino acids. CDR1 is LNHDA, CDR2 SQIVND, per germline (reference sequence). CDR3 residues: CASSTRQGGSNQPQHF. CDR3 sequence (DNA): TGTGCCAGTAGTACACGACAGGGAGGTAGCAATCAGCCCCAGCATTTT.

This chain uses TRBV7-2 with TRBJ1-1; D is ambiguous. V was cut by 2 bases and J by 3 bases, with 10 bases left in between. Germline V CDR1 and CDR2: SGHTA, FQGNSA. This CDR3 comprises 14 residues. The CDR3 region is CASSLREGYTEAFF. The DNA of the CDR3 is TGTGCCAGCAGCTTACGGGAGGGTTACACTGAAGCTTTCTTT.